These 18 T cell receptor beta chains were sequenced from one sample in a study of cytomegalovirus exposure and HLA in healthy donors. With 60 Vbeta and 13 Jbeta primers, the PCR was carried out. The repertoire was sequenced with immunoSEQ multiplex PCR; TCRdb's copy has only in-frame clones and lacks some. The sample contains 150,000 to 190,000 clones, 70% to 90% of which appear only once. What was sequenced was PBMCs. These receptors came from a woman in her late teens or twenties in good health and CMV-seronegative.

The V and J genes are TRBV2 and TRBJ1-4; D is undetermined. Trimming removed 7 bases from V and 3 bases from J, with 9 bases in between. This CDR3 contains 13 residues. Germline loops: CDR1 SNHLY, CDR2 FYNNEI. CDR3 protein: CASTQEANEKLFF. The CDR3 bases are TGTGCCAGCACTCAGGAGGCTAATGAAAAACTGTTTTTT.

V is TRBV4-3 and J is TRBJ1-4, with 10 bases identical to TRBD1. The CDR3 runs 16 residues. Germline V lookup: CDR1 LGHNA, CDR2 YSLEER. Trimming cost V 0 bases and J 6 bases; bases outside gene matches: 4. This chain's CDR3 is CASSQDPGTGDEKLFF. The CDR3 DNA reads TGCGCCAGCAGCCAAGATCCCGGGACAGGGGATGAAAAACTGTTTTTT.

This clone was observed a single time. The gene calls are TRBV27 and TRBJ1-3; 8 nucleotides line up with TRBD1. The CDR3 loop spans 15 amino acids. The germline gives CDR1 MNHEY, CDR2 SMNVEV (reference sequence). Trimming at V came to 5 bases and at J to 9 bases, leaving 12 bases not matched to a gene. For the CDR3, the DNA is TGTGCCAGCAGTGACGAGACAGGGGTCGGGTGCACCATATATTTT. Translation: CASSDETGVGCTIYF.

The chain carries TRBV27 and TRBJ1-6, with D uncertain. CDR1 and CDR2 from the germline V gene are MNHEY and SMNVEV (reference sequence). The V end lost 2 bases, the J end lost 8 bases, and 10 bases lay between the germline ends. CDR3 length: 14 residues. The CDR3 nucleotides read TGTGCCAGCAGTTTAAGCTCTCCGTATTCACCCCTCCACTTT. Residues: CASSLSSPYSPLHF.

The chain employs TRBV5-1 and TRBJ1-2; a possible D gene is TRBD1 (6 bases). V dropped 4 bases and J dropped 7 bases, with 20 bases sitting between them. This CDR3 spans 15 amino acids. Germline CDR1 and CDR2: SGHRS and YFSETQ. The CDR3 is CASSPTLMTGSGYTF. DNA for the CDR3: TGCGCCAGCAGCCCGACCCTTATGACAGGTAGTGGCTACACCTTC. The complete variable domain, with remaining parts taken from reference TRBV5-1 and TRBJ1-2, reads KAGVTQTPRYLIKTRGQQVTLSCSPISGHRSVSWYQQTPGQGLQFLFEYFSETQRNKGNFPGRFSGRQFSNSRSEMNVSTLELGDSALYLCASSPTLMTGSGYTFGSGTRLTVV.

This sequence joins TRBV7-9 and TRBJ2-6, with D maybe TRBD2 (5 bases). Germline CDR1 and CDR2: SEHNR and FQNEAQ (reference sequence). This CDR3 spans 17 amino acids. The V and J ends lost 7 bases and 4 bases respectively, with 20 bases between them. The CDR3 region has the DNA TGTGCCAGCACCTTTTTAGCGAAGCCCTCCGGGGCCAACGTCCTGACTTTC. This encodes CASTFLAKPSGANVLTF. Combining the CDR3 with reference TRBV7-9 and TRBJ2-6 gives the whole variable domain DTGVSQNPRHKITKRGQNVTFRCDPISEHNRLYWYRQTLGQGPEFLTYFQNEAQLEKSRLLSDRFSAERPKGSFSTLEIQRTEQGDSAMYLCASTFLAKPSGANVLTFGAGSRLTVL.

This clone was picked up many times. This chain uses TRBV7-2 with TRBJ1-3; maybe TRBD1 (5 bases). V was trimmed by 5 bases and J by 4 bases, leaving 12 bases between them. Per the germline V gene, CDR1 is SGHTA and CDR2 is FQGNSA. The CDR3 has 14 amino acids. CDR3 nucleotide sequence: TGTGCCAGCAGCCCCTGGGGCGGAGGAAACACCATATATTTT. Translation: CASSPWGGGNTIYF.

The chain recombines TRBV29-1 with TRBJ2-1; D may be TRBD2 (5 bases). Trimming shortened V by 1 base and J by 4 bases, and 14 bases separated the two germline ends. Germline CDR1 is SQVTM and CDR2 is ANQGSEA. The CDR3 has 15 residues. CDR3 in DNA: TGCAGCGTTGAAGTTCCCAGCGGAGCTTACAATGAGCAGTTCTTC. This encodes CSVEVPSGAYNEQFF.

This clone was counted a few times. The CDR3 protein is CASTGGFGYTF. The CDR3 nucleotides read TGTGCCAGCACGGGAGGGTTTGGCTACACCTTC. The V call is TRBV10-3, the J call TRBJ1-2; D is ambiguous. Germline CDR1 ENHRY, CDR2 SYGVKD. Trimming cost V 10 bases and J 7 bases, with 13 bases left between them. CDR3 length: 11 residues.

CDR3 sequence reads: CASRVGTANYGYTF. The CDR3 nucleotides read TGTGCCAGCAGGGTAGGGACAGCTAACTATGGCTACACCTTC. The chain combines TRBV28 with TRBJ1-2; 7 positions match TRBD1. The V segment lost 6 bases and the J segment 0 bases; nucleotides outside the gene matches: 4. The germline V gene encodes CDR1 MDHEN and CDR2 SYDVKM. The length of the CDR3 is 14 residues.

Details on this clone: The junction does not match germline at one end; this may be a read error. The CDR3 sequence: CSSSLNRGPYEQYF. For the CDR3, the DNA is TGTTCCAGCAGCCTCAACAGGGGGCCCTACGAGCAGTACTTC. The V and J genes are TRBV7-9 and TRBJ2-7, with 9 nucleotides matching TRBD1. Germline assignment: CDR1 SEHNR and CDR2 FQNEAQ (reference sequence). CDR3 length equals 14 residues. The whole variable domain, remainder taken from reference TRBV7-9 and TRBJ2-7, is DTGVSQNPRHKITKRGQNVTFRCDPISEHNRLYWYRQTLGQGPEFLTYFQNEAQLEKSRLLSDRFSAERPKGSFSTLEIQRTEQGDSAMYLCSSSLNRGPYEQYFGPGTRLTVT.

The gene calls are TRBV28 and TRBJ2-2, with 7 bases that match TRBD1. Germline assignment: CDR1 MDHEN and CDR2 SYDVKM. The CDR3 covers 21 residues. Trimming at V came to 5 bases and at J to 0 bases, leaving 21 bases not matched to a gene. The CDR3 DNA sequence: TGTGCCAGCAGTGAGCTGGCCCTAGGACAGGAGCCCCTTACGAACACCGGGGAGCTGTTTTTT. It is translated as CASSELALGQEPLTNTGELFF.

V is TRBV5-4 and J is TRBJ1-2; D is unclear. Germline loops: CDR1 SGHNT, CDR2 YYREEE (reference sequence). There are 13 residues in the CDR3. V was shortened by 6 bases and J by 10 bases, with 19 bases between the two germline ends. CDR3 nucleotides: TGTGCCAGCAACTCGGAGGGCCTAGTCGACTACACCTTC. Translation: CASNSEGLVDYTF.

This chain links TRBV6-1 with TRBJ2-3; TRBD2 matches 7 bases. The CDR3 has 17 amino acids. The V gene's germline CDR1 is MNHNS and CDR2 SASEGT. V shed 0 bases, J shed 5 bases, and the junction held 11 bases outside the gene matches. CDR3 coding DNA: TGTGCCAGCAGTGAAGCCCTTAGCGGGCGCCCTGGAGATACGCAGTATTTT. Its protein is CASSEALSGRPGDTQYF.

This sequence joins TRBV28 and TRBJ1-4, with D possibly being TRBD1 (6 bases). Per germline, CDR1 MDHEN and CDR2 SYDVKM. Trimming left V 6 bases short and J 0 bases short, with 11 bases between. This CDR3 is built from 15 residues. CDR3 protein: CASRTPGATNEKLFF. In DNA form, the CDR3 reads TGTGCCAGCAGAACCCCAGGGGCAACTAATGAAAAACTGTTTTTT. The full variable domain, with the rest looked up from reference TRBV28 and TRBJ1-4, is DVKVTQSSRYLVKRTGEKVFLECVQDMDHENMFWYRQDPGLGLRLIYFSYDVKMKEKGDIPEGYSVSREKKERFSLILESASTNQTSMYLCASRTPGATNEKLFFGSGTQLSVL.

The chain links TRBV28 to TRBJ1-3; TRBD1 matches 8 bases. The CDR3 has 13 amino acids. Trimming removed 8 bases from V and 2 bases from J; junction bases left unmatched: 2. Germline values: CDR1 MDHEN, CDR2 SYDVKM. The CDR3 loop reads CASETGAGNTIYF. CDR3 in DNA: TGTGCCAGCGAGACAGGGGCTGGAAACACCATATATTTT.

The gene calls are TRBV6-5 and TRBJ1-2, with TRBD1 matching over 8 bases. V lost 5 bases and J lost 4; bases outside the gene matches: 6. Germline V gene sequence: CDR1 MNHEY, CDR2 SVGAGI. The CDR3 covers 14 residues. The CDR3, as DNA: TGTGCCAGCAGTCCCTCCGACAGGGGCTATGGCTACACCTTC. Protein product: CASSPSDRGYGYTF.

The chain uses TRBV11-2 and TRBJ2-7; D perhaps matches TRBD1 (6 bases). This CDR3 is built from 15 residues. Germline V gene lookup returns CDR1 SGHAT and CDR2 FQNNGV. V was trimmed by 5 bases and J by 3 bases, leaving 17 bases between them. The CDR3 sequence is CASSPIQGKGYEQYF. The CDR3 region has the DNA TGTGCCAGCAGCCCTATACAGGGAAAAGGCTACGAGCAGTACTTC.